The T cell receptor beta chain under discussion was sequenced for a study of CD4 and CD8 cells across lung adenocarcinoma regions. TCRdb itself ran the PCR reads through MiXCR, one entry per CDR3 protein. This table has some 27,000 distinct CDR3 sequences, about 50% appearing once. Donors had localized lung adenocarcinoma, a non-small cell lung cancer. Looked up from germline, CDR1 is MNHEY and CDR2 is SMNVEV (reference sequence). CDR3 length: 12 residues. V was clipped by 3 bases and J by 6 bases, with 5 bases between them. This TCR was sampled from a male donor with lung adenocarcinoma. The CD4 and CD8 labels of this study may be unreliable. Sequenced sample: CD8+ T cells from the center of a lung tumor. The chain has TRBV27 and TRBJ2-2; D unresolved. The CDR3 here is CASSFPPGELFF. Written as DNA, the CDR3 is TGTGCCAGCAGTTTCCCCCCCGGGGAGCTGTTTTTT.